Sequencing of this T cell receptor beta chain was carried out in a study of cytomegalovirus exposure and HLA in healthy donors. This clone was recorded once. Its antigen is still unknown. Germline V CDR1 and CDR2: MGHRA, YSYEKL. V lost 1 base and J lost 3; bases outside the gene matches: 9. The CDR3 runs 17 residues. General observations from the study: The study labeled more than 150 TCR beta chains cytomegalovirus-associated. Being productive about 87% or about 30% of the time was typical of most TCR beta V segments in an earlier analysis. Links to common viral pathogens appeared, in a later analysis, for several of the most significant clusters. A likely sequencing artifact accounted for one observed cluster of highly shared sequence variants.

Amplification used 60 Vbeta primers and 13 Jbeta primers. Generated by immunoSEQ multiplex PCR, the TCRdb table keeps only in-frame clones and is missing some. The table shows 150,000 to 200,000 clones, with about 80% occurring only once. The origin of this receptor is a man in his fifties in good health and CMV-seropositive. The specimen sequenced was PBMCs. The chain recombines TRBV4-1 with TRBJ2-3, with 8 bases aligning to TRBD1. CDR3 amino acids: CASSQAGRQGLTDTQYF. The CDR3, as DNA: TGCGCCAGCAGCCAAGCTGGGAGACAGGGGCTTACAGATACGCAGTATTTT.